A single sample is the source of the 27 T cell receptor beta chains below, sequenced in a study of blood T cell repertoires in COVID-19. Measured with immunoSEQ multiplex PCR; TCRdb has only the in-frame clones, and not every one. The table shows over 150,000 clones, with over 80% occurring only once. Sequencing was carried out using peripheral blood. These receptors were taken from a woman aged 60-75 years with acute or convalescent COVID-19.

This clone has a single count. The rearrangement links TRBV9 to TRBJ1-1; D ambiguous. This CDR3 has 13 amino acids. Germline values: CDR1 SGDLS, CDR2 YYNGEE. V lost 0 bases to trimming and J lost 4 bases, with 7 bases between them. This CDR3 is CASSVVEPTEAFF. DNA for the CDR3: TGTGCCAGCAGCGTAGTGGAGCCCACTGAAGCTTTCTTT.

The chain is built from TRBV5-4 and TRBJ2-6; D is uncertain. The V end lost 2 bases, the J end lost 1 base, and 7 bases lay between the germline ends. The germline V gene encodes CDR1 SGHNT and CDR2 YYREEE (reference sequence). The CDR3 contains 15 residues. CDR3 sequence (DNA): TGTGCCAGCAGCTTTTTCCAGTCTGGGGCCAACGTCCTGACTTTC. Its translation is CASSFFQSGANVLTF.

This chain links TRBV7-2 with TRBJ1-6, with D possibly matching TRBD1 (5 bases). The ends were cut back, 0 bases at V and 15 bases at J, with 15 bases in the middle. This CDR3 has 14 amino acids. Per the germline V gene, CDR1 is SGHTA and CDR2 is FQGNSA. CDR3 DNA sequence: TGTGCCAGCAGCTTAGCGGGGGGTCAGGGACTCCTCCACTTT. It translates to CASSLAGGQGLLHF.

The chain links TRBV19 to TRBJ1-4; D possibly corresponds to TRBD1 (5 bases). This CDR3 is built from 12 residues. Germline CDR1 and CDR2: LNHDA and SQIVND (reference sequence). V lost 4 bases and J lost 7, with 7 bases in between. CDR3 nucleotides: TGTGCCAGTAGTAGCACAGGTGAAAAACTGTTTTTT. Translation: CASSSTGEKLFF.

This clone was observed once. V and J are TRBV5-1 and TRBJ2-1, with D perhaps matching TRBD1 (6 bases). Germline values: CDR1 SGHRS, CDR2 YFSETQ. CDR3 length: 15 amino acids. Trimming removed 7 bases at V and 10 bases at J, with 24 bases between. CDR3 residues: CASGVRSRGTGEQFF. CDR3 nucleotide sequence: TGCGCCAGCGGGGTGAGGAGCAGGGGAACGGGGGAGCAGTTCTTC.

The CDR3 here is CASSLSPRRAQGGNQPQHF. In DNA, the CDR3 is TGTGCCAGCAGTTTATCCCCACGGCGGGCACAGGGGGGCAATCAGCCCCAGCATTTT. The chain carries TRBV27 and TRBJ1-5; 8 bases fit TRBD1. CDR3 size: 19 residues. The V and J ends lost 0 bases and 2 bases, in that order; junction bases with no gene match: 12. Germline CDR1 reads MNHEY; CDR2 reads SMNVEV (reference sequence).

Worth noting for this clone: A read error may account for a junction end that differs from germline. The CDR3 region is CASREGTATNEKLFF. The CDR3 nucleotides are TGTGCCAGCAGGGAAGGGACAGCAACTAATGAAAAACTGTTTTTT. V gene TRBV6-1 combines with J gene TRBJ1-4; 7 nucleotides line up with TRBD1. The CDR3 has 15 amino acids. Germline CDR1 is MNHNS and CDR2 is SASEGT.

This clone was seen a single time. The chain recombines TRBV7-2 with TRBJ2-2; D is possibly TRBD2 (6 bases). Germline V gene sequence: CDR1 SGHTA, CDR2 FQGNSA. Trimming took 2 bases from V and 2 from J, leaving 9 bases between them. This CDR3 comprises 15 residues. The CDR3 is CASSLSGTNTGELFF. DNA of the CDR3: TGTGCCAGCAGCTTATCAGGGACTAACACCGGGGAGCTGTTTTTT.

This chain links TRBV19 with TRBJ2-1; D gene unclear. Trimming left V 5 bases short and J 7 bases short, with 9 bases between. This CDR3 is built from 12 residues. Germline lookup yields CDR1 LNHDA and CDR2 SQIVND (reference sequence). For the CDR3, the DNA is TGTGCCAGTAGTCCCCGGTGGAATGAGCAGTTCTTC. Protein: CASSPRWNEQFF. Full variable domain (rest looked up from reference TRBV19 and TRBJ2-1): DGGITQSPKYLFRKEGQNVTLSCEQNLNHDAMYWYRQDPGQGLRLIYYSQIVNDFQKGDIAEGYSVSREKKESFPLTVTSAQKNPTAFYLCASSPRWNEQFFGPGTRLTVL.

About this clone itself: A junction end diverges from the germline sequence, so it may reflect a read error. The chain carries TRBV7-7 and TRBJ2-7; 9 bases agree with TRBD2. CDR1 and CDR2 (germline): SSHAT, FNYEAQ (reference sequence). The CDR3 has 15 residues. CDR3 sequence: CASSLTSGSNGEQYF. The CDR3 region has the DNA TGTGCTAGCAGCCTTACTAGCGGGTCGAACGGCGAGCAGTACTTC.

The rearrangement joins TRBV4-2 to TRBJ1-1, with D unresolved. The CDR3 is 15 residues long. V lost 0 bases, J lost 1 base, and 9 bases lay in between. The germline V gene has CDR1 LGHNA and CDR2 YNFKEQ. The CDR3 sequence: CASSQDPGQNTEAFF. The CDR3 DNA reads as TGTGCCAGCAGCCAAGATCCAGGTCAGAACACTGAAGCTTTCTTT.

The J gene is TRBJ1-5, the V gene TRBV7-8; D is unresolved. The CDR3 runs to 14 residues. Trimming pared 5 bases from V and 2 bases from J, leaving 10 bases between. CDR1 is SGHVS and CDR2 is FQNEAQ in the germline V gene. CDR3 in amino acids: CASSPLGGNQPQHF. DNA for the CDR3: TGTGCCAGCAGCCCCCTAGGCGGCAATCAGCCCCAGCATTTT.

The V call is TRBV7-2, the J call TRBJ1-3; 7 nucleotides line up with TRBD1. Per germline, CDR1 SGHTA and CDR2 FQGNSA. The CDR3 contains 16 residues. V dropped 6 bases and J dropped 4; count of bases not matched to a gene: 12. The CDR3 nucleotides are TGTGCCAGCAGATATATGAGGGGGCTCGGGGGAAACACCATATATTTT. As protein: CASRYMRGLGGNTIYF.

This chain joins TRBV18 and TRBJ2-2; TRBD2 is a possible D gene (6 bases). V dropped 8 bases and J dropped 2 bases, with 12 bases sitting between them. Germline V gives CDR1 KGHSH, CDR2 LQKENI. The length of the CDR3 is 14 residues. DNA of the CDR3: TGTGCCAGCCCCACCGGGGGAAACACCGGGGAGCTGTTTTTT. Translating gives CASPTGGNTGELFF.

V is TRBV5-1 and J is TRBJ2-3, with D uncertain. The V and J ends lost 0 bases and 0 bases respectively, with 8 bases between them. The V gene's germline CDR1 is SGHRS and CDR2 YFSETQ. This CDR3 contains 15 residues. CDR3 in DNA: TGCGCCAGCAGCTTGGGCGCGGTGAGCACAGATACGCAGTATTTT. Its protein is CASSLGAVSTDTQYF.

There are a few counts of this clone. This chain joins TRBV7-2 and TRBJ2-1; 8 positions agree with TRBD2. V lost 5 bases and J lost 6; bases outside the gene matches: 15. This CDR3 region has 17 residues. Germline V gene data show CDR1 as SGHTA and CDR2 as FQGNSA. The DNA of the CDR3 is TGTGCCAGCAGCCCCCGTCGTAGCGGGGAGGGGGTCAATGAGCAGTTCTTC. This encodes CASSPRRSGEGVNEQFF.

This chain joins TRBV18 and TRBJ2-2; 8 nucleotides agree with TRBD2. The germline gives CDR1 KGHSH, CDR2 LQKENI. This CDR3 region has 17 residues. Trimming at V came to 3 bases and at J to 5 bases, leaving 11 bases not matched to a gene. CDR3 sequence: CASSPPRGGRKTGELFF. The CDR3 coding sequence is TGTGCCAGCTCACCCCCTCGCGGGGGGCGAAAAACCGGGGAGCTGTTTTTT.

This chain joins TRBV24-1 and TRBJ2-3; D remains unclear. Trimming removed 6 bases from V and 2 bases from J, with 5 bases in between. The CDR3 has 12 amino acids. The germline gives CDR1 KGHDR, CDR2 SFDVKD. CDR3 sequence: CATSRDTDTQYF. The DNA for the CDR3 is TGTGCCACCAGTAGAGACACAGATACGCAGTATTTT.

This sequence joins TRBV20-1 and TRBJ2-7, with D unresolved. Trimming left V 1 base short and J 5 bases short, with 6 bases between. Germline values: CDR1 DFQATT, CDR2 SNEGSKA (reference sequence). The CDR3 is made up of 11 amino acids. The CDR3 loop reads CSARGQNEQYF. The DNA of the CDR3 is TGCAGTGCTAGAGGCCAGAACGAGCAGTACTTC.

This sequence joins TRBV5-4 and TRBJ1-4, with TRBD1 as a possible D gene (6 bases). V was trimmed by 3 bases and J by 0 bases, leaving 12 bases between them. CDR1 is SGHNT and CDR2 is YYREEE in the germline V gene (reference sequence). This CDR3 has 16 amino acids. CDR3 sequence: CASSSKGGSTNEKLFF. CDR3 bases: TGTGCCAGCAGCTCCAAGGGGGGGTCAACTAATGAAAAACTGTTTTTT.

The rearrangement links TRBV6-5 to TRBJ2-7, with D perhaps matching TRBD2 (5 bases). V lost 10 bases and J lost 3, with 19 bases in between. There are 14 residues in the CDR3. Germline assignment: CDR1 MNHEY and CDR2 SVGAGI. The CDR3 bases are TGTGCCACCCTAACCCCCCGCGGGTTCTACGAGCAGTACTTC. Translating it yields CATLTPRGFYEQYF.

In its sample, this clone was seen a few times. The chain uses TRBV4-1 and TRBJ2-2; 9 bases map to TRBD1. The CDR3 contains 14 residues. The germline V gene encodes CDR1 MGHRA and CDR2 YSYEKL. The junction had 1 base not matched to a gene; V was cut back by 1 base and J by 7 bases. CDR3 DNA: TGCGCCAGCAGCCAAGGGGGACAGGGCGGGGAGCTGTTTTTT. It codes for CASSQGGQGGELFF.

The sample holds one count of this clone. The chain employs TRBV7-2 and TRBJ1-2; D remains ambiguous. Germline V gene sequence: CDR1 SGHTA, CDR2 FQGNSA. This CDR3 has 15 amino acids. Trimming stripped 1 base from V and 4 bases from J, with 13 bases between. This CDR3 reads CASSLDHSPIYGYTF. Written as DNA, the CDR3 is TGTGCCAGCAGCTTAGACCACAGCCCGATCTATGGCTACACCTTC.

The chain employs TRBV4-2 and TRBJ1-4; 7 bases are a match to TRBD1. V lost 1 base, J lost 4 bases, and 3 bases stayed unmatched. The CDR3 sequence is 15 residues long. The germline CDR1 and CDR2 sequences are LGHNA and YNFKEQ. CDR3 region: CASSQGDRYNEKLFF. DNA for the CDR3: TGTGCCAGCAGCCAAGGGGACAGATATAATGAAAAACTGTTTTTT.

The rearrangement uses TRBV7-9 and TRBJ1-2; D is possibly TRBD1 (6 bases). Germline V gene data show CDR1 as SEHNR and CDR2 as FQNEAQ (reference sequence). V lost 1 base and J lost 7, with 13 bases in between. CDR3 length: 14 amino acids. In nucleotides, the CDR3 is TGTGCCAGCAGCTTAGAAGGGGGATTGAGTGGCTACACCTTC. Translation: CASSLEGGLSGYTF.

This clone was counted once. The rearrangement uses TRBV7-2 and TRBJ2-1; D might be TRBD2 (7 bases). This CDR3 contains 15 residues. The V end lost 3 bases, the J end lost 5 bases, and 14 bases lay between the germline ends. From germline, CDR1 is SGHTA and CDR2 FQGNSA. CDR3 region: CASSFEGGRNNEQFF. The CDR3 nucleotides are TGTGCCAGCAGCTTCGAGGGGGGGCGTAACAATGAGCAGTTCTTC.

This chain joins TRBV25-1 and TRBJ2-7, with 7 bases fitting TRBD1. This CDR3 spans 16 amino acids. J gave up 2 bases and V 4 bases, and 11 bases lay outside the gene matches. Germline V gene sequence: CDR1 MGHDK, CDR2 SYGVNS. The DNA of the CDR3 is TGTGCCAGCAGTGGACTGGGACAGACCGAAACCTACGAGCAGTACTTC. This codes for CASSGLGQTETYEQYF.